These 26 T cell receptor beta chains share one sample of origin, sequenced in a study of blood T cell repertoires in COVID-19. Libraries were prepared by immunoSEQ multiplex PCR; TCRdb keeps only in-frame clonotypes and omits some of them. The table shows tens of thousands of clones, with around nine tenths occurring only once. Specimen: peripheral blood. These receptors were collected from a man aged 60 to 75 with COVID-19, enrolled during active disease.

The chain uses TRBV7-2 and TRBJ2-1, with 11 bases fitting TRBD2. CDR1 is SGHTA and CDR2 is FQGNSA in the germline V gene. The CDR3 sequence is 18 residues long. With 2 bases clipped from V and 4 bases from J, the junction kept 10 bases outside the gene matches. CDR3 sequence: CASSLLPRVAGGYNEQFF. The DNA of the CDR3 is TGTGCCAGCAGCTTACTCCCTAGGGTAGCGGGAGGGTACAATGAGCAGTTCTTC.

CDR3 sequence reads: CATSEITRGRTREQFF. The CDR3 region has the DNA TGTGCCACCAGTGAGATCACACGAGGGCGCACGCGGGAGCAGTTCTTC. The chain carries TRBV24-1 and TRBJ2-1; the D gene is possibly TRBD2 (5 bases). CDR1 and CDR2 from the germline V gene are KGHDR and SFDVKD. The CDR3 length is 16 residues. Trimming stripped 4 bases from V and 10 bases from J, with 22 bases between.

V and J are TRBV5-4 and TRBJ2-7, with D hard to call. The length of the CDR3 is 14 residues. Germline CDR1 is SGHNT and CDR2 is YYREEE (reference sequence). V lost 0 bases, J lost 1 base, and 8 bases lay in between. CDR3 residues: CASSLAGQSYEQYF. CDR3 DNA sequence: TGTGCCAGCAGCTTGGCTGGGCAGTCCTACGAGCAGTACTTC.

The V and J genes are TRBV10-1 and TRBJ2-6; maybe TRBD2 (5 bases). Germline assignment: CDR1 WNHNN and CDR2 SYGVQD (reference sequence). The CDR3 sequence is 15 residues long. Trimming took 4 bases from V and 4 from J, leaving 11 bases between them. The CDR3 DNA follows: TGCGCCAGCAGTGGGACTGTGTCCGGGGCCAACGTCCTGACTTTC. Its protein product is CASSGTVSGANVLTF.

The V call is TRBV19, the J call TRBJ1-6; D is unresolved. V gave up 0 bases and J gave up 9 bases, with 6 bases separating them. In germline, CDR1 is LNHDA, CDR2 SQIVND (reference sequence). There are 13 residues in the CDR3. CDR3 sequence (DNA): TGTGCCAGTAGTATAGAGGAGAGTTCACCCCTCCACTTT. This gives the protein CASSIEESSPLHF.

The chain uses TRBV25-1 and TRBJ1-1; TRBD1 might be the D (6 bases). Germline V lookup: CDR1 MGHDK, CDR2 SYGVNS. This CDR3 comprises 14 residues. V lost 6 bases and J lost 5, with 16 bases in between. The CDR3 DNA is TGTGCCAGCAGCAGACAGGTTGGGGAAACTGAAGCTTTCTTT. This codes for CASSRQVGETEAFF.

The chain recombines TRBV28 with TRBJ2-1; maybe TRBD1 (5 bases). Trimming took off 6 bases at V and 2 bases at J, with 17 bases between the two ends. Germline CDR1 and CDR2: MDHEN and SYDVKM. The CDR3 has 16 amino acids. The CDR3 region has the DNA TGTGCCAGCAGCTCAGGGTACCTCCCCCCCTACAATGAGCAGTTCTTC. Protein product: CASSSGYLPPYNEQFF. Full variable domain (rest looked up from reference TRBV28 and TRBJ2-1): DVKVTQSSRYLVKRTGEKVFLECVQDMDHENMFWYRQDPGLGLRLIYFSYDVKMKEKGDIPEGYSVSREKKERFSLILESASTNQTSMYLCASSSGYLPPYNEQFFGPGTRLTVL.

The chain couples TRBV5-4 to TRBJ2-5; tentatively, D is TRBD2 (7 bases). The germline V gene encodes CDR1 SGHNT and CDR2 YYREEE (reference sequence). The CDR3 is 15 residues long. V lost 0 bases and J lost 3, with 12 bases in between. The CDR3 DNA sequence: TGTGCCAGCAGCTTGGAGGGGGGAGGGGAAGAGACCCAGTACTTC. As protein: CASSLEGGGEETQYF.

CDR3 protein: CASSPRGREISEQYF. The CDR3 DNA sequence: TGTGCCAGCAGTCCCCGTGGGCGGGAAATTAGCGAGCAGTACTTC. This chain joins TRBV2 and TRBJ2-7; tentative D call: TRBD2 (6 bases). Germline CDR1 reads SNHLY; CDR2 reads FYNNEI. V shed 5 bases and J shed 6 bases, with 20 bases lying between them. The CDR3 contains 15 residues.

The chain uses TRBV30 and TRBJ1-2; 8 bases agree with TRBD1. This CDR3 region has 11 residues. After removal of 8 bases from V and 11 bases from J, the junction contained 10 bases not matched to a gene. Germline assignment: CDR1 GTSNPN and CDR2 SVGIG (reference sequence). CDR3 sequence reads: CARGQALIYTF. The CDR3, as DNA: TGTGCCCGGGGACAGGCTCTCATTTACACCTTC.

In this sample, this clone turned up once. The chain couples TRBV4-1 to TRBJ1-6, with 8 bases fitting TRBD1. The CDR3 length is 16 residues. Germline CDR1 MGHRA, CDR2 YSYEKL. Germline trimming cut 2 bases from V and 8 bases from J; bases unmatched to any gene: 8. The CDR3 sequence is CASSQPPDREDSPLHF. CDR3 coding DNA: TGCGCCAGCAGCCAACCTCCGGACAGGGAAGATTCACCCCTCCACTTT.

The rearrangement links TRBV7-9 to TRBJ1-2; unclear D gene. V gave up 0 bases and J gave up 4 bases, with 6 bases separating them. This CDR3 has 13 amino acids. CDR1 is SEHNR, CDR2 FQNEAQ, per germline (reference sequence). CDR3 residues: CASSLARSYGYTF. The CDR3 region has the DNA TGTGCCAGCAGCTTAGCCAGATCCTATGGCTACACCTTC.

V and J are TRBV5-6 and TRBJ2-7; 9 bases are a match to TRBD2. The CDR3 runs 15 residues. J was trimmed by 4 bases and V by 6 bases; bases with no gene match: 11. CDR1 is SGHDT, CDR2 YYEEEE, per germline. The DNA for the CDR3 is TGTGCCAGCACCCCTGGGGCTAGCGGGGTGTACGAGCAGTACTTC. Encoded protein: CASTPGASGVYEQYF.

V usage is TRBV5-1 and J usage is TRBJ2-7; 8 bases are a match to TRBD1. CDR1 and CDR2 from the germline V gene are SGHRS and YFSETQ. The V gene end was trimmed by 5 bases and the J gene end by 0 bases; junction bases not matched to a gene: 4. This CDR3 has 14 amino acids. The CDR3 bases are TGCGCCAGCAGGACAGGGGCAACCTCCTACGAGCAGTACTTC. Protein: CASRTGATSYEQYF.

This clone occurred once. The chain employs TRBV28 and TRBJ1-1, with 9 bases identical to TRBD1. Per germline, CDR1 MDHEN and CDR2 SYDVKM. Germline trimming cut 2 bases from V and 7 bases from J; bases unmatched to any gene: 5. The CDR3 consists of 14 residues. The CDR3 region has the DNA TGTGCCAGCAGTTTAGTGGACAGGGGAATTGAAGCTTTCTTT. Amino acid sequence: CASSLVDRGIEAFF.

CDR3 DNA sequence: TGTGCCAGCAGCCAATTGTTAGGGGGCGGTGAAAAACTGTTTTTT. This translates into CASSQLLGGGEKLFF. V usage is TRBV14 and J usage is TRBJ1-4; TRBD1 matches at 7 bases. The CDR3 runs 15 residues. Trimming removed 2 bases from V and 7 bases from J; junction bases left unmatched: 7. Germline lookup yields CDR1 SGHDN and CDR2 FVKESK.

The chain is built from TRBV7-3 and TRBJ2-1; weak D call: TRBD2 (5 bases). V lost 5 bases to trimming and J lost 4 bases, with 15 bases between them. This CDR3 region has 15 residues. CDR1 is SGHTA, CDR2 FQGTGA, per germline. CDR3 DNA sequence: TGTGCCAGCAGCCCGGAGAGGGTCCCTTACAATGAGCAGTTCTTC. Its protein product is CASSPERVPYNEQFF.

The gene calls are TRBV28 and TRBJ1-3, with D possibly being TRBD1 (5 bases). The CDR3 totals 16 residues. The germline CDR1 and CDR2 sequences are MDHEN and SYDVKM. V lost 7 bases, J lost 2 bases, and 18 bases lay in between. The CDR3 DNA reads TGTGCCAGCACCGATTGGTGGACAACCCCTGGAAACACCATATATTTT. Its protein is CASTDWWTTPGNTIYF.

The rearrangement joins TRBV7-3 to TRBJ2-7; tentatively, D is TRBD2 (6 bases). The CDR3 is 15 residues long. Between the trimmed V and J ends, which lost 1 base and 1 base, there was a span of 11 bases. Germline CDR1 is SGHTA and CDR2 is FQGTGA. This CDR3 reads CASSLNGGPSYEQYF. The CDR3 coding sequence is TGTGCCAGCAGCTTAAACGGAGGGCCATCCTACGAGCAGTACTTC.

The chain is built from TRBV2 and TRBJ1-5; a weak D match, TRBD1 (6 bases). The CDR3 runs to 16 residues. Germline CDR1 and CDR2: SNHLY and FYNNEI. The germline V and J ends were trimmed by 6 bases and 1 base, with 16 bases remaining between them. CDR3: CASSSRTGPSNQPQHF. CDR3 nucleotides: TGTGCCAGCAGCTCCCGAACAGGGCCCAGCAATCAGCCCCAGCATTTT.

The chain is built from TRBV11-2 and TRBJ1-1, with 9 bases fitting TRBD1. J gave up 3 bases and V 4 bases, and 3 bases lay outside the gene matches. The CDR3 covers 14 residues. CDR1 is SGHAT, CDR2 FQNNGV, per germline. The CDR3 here is CASSYRGQDTEAFF. The CDR3 DNA reads as TGTGCCAGCAGCTACAGGGGGCAGGACACTGAAGCTTTCTTT.

V usage is TRBV7-3 and J usage is TRBJ2-2; D remains unclear. The CDR3 covers 12 residues. V gave up 3 bases and J gave up 6 bases, with 5 bases separating them. CDR1 is SGHTA, CDR2 FQGTGA, per germline. The CDR3 nucleotides are TGTGCCAGCAGCTTCCCAGCCGGGGAGCTGTTTTTT. It translates to CASSFPAGELFF.

This sequence joins TRBV13 and TRBJ2-7, with 10 bases fitting TRBD1. V trimming: 5 bases; J trimming: 7 bases; junction bases outside the gene matches: 8. The CDR3 is 14 residues long. Germline assignment: CDR1 PRHDT and CDR2 FYEKMQ (reference sequence). The CDR3 region is CASSPGTGVVEQYF. CDR3 nucleotide sequence: TGTGCCAGCAGCCCCGGGACAGGGGTTGTGGAGCAGTACTTC.

This clone has just a few counts. The genes are TRBV14 and TRBJ2-2; 7 bases map to TRBD2. The ends lost 4 bases at V and 3 bases at J; junction bases unmatched: 2. Germline CDR1 SGHDN, CDR2 FVKESK. The CDR3 contains 14 residues. The CDR3 is CASSLLAYTGELFF. In nucleotides, the CDR3 is TGTGCCAGCAGCCTACTAGCGTACACCGGGGAGCTGTTTTTT.

The chain combines TRBV19 with TRBJ2-7, with 11 bases that match TRBD2. The CDR3 is made up of 15 amino acids. V gave up 4 bases and J gave up 0 bases; unmatched junction bases: 2. Per germline, CDR1 LNHDA and CDR2 SQIVND (reference sequence). CDR3 sequence: CASSTGLADSYEQYF. CDR3 nucleotides: TGTGCCAGTAGTACGGGACTAGCGGACTCCTACGAGCAGTACTTC.

The chain carries TRBV3-1 (or the pseudogene TRBV3-2) and TRBJ1-1, with 9 bases fitting TRBD1. Germline loops: CDR1 LGHDT, CDR2 YNNKEL (reference sequence). The V and J ends lost 4 bases and 5 bases, in that order; junction bases with no gene match: 5. The CDR3 contains 14 residues. CDR3 in amino acids: CASSPPDRGTEAFF. The CDR3 DNA reads TGTGCCAGCAGCCCACCGGACAGGGGTACTGAAGCTTTCTTT.